This TCR beta chain originates from a study of PD-L1 blockade in urothelial cancer. The CDR3 sequence is 18 residues long. V gave up 0 bases and J gave up 0 bases, with 17 bases separating them. Germline assignment: CDR1 SGHTA and CDR2 FQGNSA. Indicated time point: pretreatment peripheral blood. TCRdb's table, derived via immunoSEQ multiplex PCR, lists solely in-frame clones and lacks some. The sample holds about 95,000 clones, roughly 91% seen once. This TCR was sampled from a man aged 55-75 years with urothelial cancer. V usage is TRBV7-2 and J usage is TRBJ1-1, with D possibly matching TRBD1 (5 bases). The material sequenced was PBMCs, taken around atezolizumab (anti-PD-L1) treatment. CDR3 in DNA: TGTGCCAGCAGCTTAGCTGGAGTCGGGGGGGAAGTGAACACTGAAGCTTTCTTT. Residues: CASSLAGVGGEVNTEAFF.